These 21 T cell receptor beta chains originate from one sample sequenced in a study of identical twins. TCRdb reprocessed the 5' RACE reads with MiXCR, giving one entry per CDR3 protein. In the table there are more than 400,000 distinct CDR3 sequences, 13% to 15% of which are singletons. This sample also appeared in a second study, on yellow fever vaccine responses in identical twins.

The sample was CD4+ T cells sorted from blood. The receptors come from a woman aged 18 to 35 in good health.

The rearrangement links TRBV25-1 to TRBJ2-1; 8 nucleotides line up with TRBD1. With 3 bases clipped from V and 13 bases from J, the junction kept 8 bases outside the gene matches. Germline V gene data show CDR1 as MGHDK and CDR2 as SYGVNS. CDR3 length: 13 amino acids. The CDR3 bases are TGTGCCAGCAGTGACCCAGGGGACAGGAAACAGTTCTTC. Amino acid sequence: CASSDPGDRKQFF. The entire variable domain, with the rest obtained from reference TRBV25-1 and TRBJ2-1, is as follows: EADIYQTPRYLVIGTGKKITLECSQTMGHDKMYWYQQDPGMELHLIHYSYGVNSTEKGDLSSESTVSRIRTEHFPLTLESARPSHTSQYLCASSDPGDRKQFFGPGTRLTVL.

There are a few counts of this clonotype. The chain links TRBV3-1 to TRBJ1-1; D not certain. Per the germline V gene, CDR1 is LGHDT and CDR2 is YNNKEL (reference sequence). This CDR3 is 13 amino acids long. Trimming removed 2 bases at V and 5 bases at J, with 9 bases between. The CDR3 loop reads CASSQFPGTEAFF. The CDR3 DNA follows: TGTGCCAGCAGCCAATTTCCGGGAACTGAAGCTTTCTTT.

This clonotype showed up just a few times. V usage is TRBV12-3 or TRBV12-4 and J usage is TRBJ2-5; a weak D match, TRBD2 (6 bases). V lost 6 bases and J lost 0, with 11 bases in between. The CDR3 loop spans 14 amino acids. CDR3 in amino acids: CASSPGTHQETQYF. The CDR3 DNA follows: TGTGCCAGCAGCCCAGGGACTCACCAAGAGACCCAGTACTTC.

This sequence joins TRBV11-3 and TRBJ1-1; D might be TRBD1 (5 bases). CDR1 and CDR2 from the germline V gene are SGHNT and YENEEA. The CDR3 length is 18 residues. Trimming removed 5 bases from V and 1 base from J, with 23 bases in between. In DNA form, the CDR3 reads TGTGCCAGCAGCCTTCAGGGTAGGTGGACGCCGGAGAACACTGAAGCTTTCTTT. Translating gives CASSLQGRWTPENTEAFF.

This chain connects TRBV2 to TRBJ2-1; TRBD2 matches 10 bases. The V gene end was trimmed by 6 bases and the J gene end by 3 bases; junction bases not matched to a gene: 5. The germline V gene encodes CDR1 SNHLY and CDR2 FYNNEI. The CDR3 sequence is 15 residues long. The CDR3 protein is CASSATSGIYNEQFF. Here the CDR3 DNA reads TGTGCCAGCAGCGCAACTAGCGGGATCTACAATGAGCAGTTCTTC.

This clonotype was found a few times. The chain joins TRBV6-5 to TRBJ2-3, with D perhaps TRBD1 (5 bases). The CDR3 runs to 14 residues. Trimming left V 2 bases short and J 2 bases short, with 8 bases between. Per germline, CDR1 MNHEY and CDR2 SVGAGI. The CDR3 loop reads CASSYTTATDTQYF. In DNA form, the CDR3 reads TGTGCCAGCAGTTACACGACAGCCACAGATACGCAGTATTTT.

CDR3 DNA: TGTGCCAGCAGTGAAGATCGCAGGGGGCGCCCAGCTTTCTTT. Its translation is CASSEDRRGRPAFF. J is TRBJ1-1 and V is TRBV6-1; 8 positions match TRBD1. The junction had 8 bases not matched to a gene; V was cut back by 1 base and J by 10 bases. Germline CDR1 is MNHNS and CDR2 is SASEGT. This CDR3 spans 14 amino acids.

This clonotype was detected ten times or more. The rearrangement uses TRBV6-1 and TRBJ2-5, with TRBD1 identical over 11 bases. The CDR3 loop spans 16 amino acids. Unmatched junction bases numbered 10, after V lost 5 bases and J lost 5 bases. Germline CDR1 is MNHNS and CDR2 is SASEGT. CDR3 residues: CASSQPGTGGRETQYF. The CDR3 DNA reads TGTGCCAGCAGTCAACCCGGGACAGGGGGTCGGGAGACCCAGTACTTC.

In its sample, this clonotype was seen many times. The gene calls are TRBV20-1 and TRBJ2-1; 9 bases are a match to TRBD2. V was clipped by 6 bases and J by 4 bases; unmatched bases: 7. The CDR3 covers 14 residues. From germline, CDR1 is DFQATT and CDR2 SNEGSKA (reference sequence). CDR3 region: CSASSGGQYNEQFF. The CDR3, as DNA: TGCAGTGCCAGTAGCGGGGGCCAATACAATGAGCAGTTCTTC.

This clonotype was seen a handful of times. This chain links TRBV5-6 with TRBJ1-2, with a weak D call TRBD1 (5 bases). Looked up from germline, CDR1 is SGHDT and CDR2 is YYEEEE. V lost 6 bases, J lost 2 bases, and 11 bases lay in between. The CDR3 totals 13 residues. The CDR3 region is CASNPGGNYGYTF. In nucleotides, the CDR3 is TGTGCCAGCAACCCGGGGGGGAACTATGGCTACACCTTC. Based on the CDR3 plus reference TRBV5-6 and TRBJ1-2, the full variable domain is DAGVTQSPTHLIKTRGQQVTLRCSPKSGHDTVSWYQQALGQGPQFIFQYYEEEERQRGNFPDRFSGHQFPNYSSELNVNALLLGDSALYLCASNPGGNYGYTFGSGTRLTVV.

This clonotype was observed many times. The CDR3 nucleotides are TGTGCCAGCAGTTTGGGCCAGGATCAGCCCCAGCATTTT. The encoded protein is CASSLGQDQPQHF. The J gene is TRBJ1-5, the V gene TRBV12-3 or TRBV12-4; D unresolved. The V and J ends lost 3 bases and 5 bases respectively, with 8 bases between them. The CDR3 covers 13 residues.

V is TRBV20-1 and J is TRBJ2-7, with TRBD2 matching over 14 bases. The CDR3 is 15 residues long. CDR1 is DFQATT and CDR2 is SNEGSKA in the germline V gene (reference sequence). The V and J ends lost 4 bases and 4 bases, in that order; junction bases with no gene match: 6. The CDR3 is CSAKGTSGRRYEQYF. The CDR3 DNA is TGCAGTGCTAAAGGGACTAGCGGGAGAAGGTACGAGCAGTACTTC.

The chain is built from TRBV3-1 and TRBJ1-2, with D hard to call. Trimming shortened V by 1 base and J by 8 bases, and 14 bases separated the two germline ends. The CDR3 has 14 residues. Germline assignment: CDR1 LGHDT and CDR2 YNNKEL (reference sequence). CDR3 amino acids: CASSQASARGGYTF. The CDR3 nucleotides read TGTGCCAGCAGCCAAGCAAGCGCCCGGGGAGGCTACACCTTC.

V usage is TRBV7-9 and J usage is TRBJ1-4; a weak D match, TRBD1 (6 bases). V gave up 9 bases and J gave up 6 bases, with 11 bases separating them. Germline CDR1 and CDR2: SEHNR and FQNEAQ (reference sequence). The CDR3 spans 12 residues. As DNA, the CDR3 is TGTGCCAGAGCGGGGGCGGATGAAAAACTGTTTTTT. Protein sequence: CARAGADEKLFF.

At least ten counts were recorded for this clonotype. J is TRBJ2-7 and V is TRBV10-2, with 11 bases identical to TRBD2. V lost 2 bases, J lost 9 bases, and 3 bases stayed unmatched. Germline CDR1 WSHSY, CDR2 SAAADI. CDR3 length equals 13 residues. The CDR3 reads CASSEGLAGRQYV. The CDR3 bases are TGCGCCAGCAGTGAGGGACTAGCGGGCCGGCAGTACGTC.

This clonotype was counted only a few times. The CDR3 loop reads CASSHLAGSYNEQFF. The CDR3 DNA reads TGTGCCAGCAGCCACCTAGCGGGCTCCTACAATGAGCAGTTCTTC. The V call is TRBV3-1, the J call TRBJ2-1, with TRBD2 identical over 8 bases. CDR1 LGHDT and CDR2 YNNKEL come from the germline V gene (reference sequence). CDR3 size: 15 residues. Trimming at V came to 3 bases and at J to 0 bases, leaving 1 base not matched to a gene.

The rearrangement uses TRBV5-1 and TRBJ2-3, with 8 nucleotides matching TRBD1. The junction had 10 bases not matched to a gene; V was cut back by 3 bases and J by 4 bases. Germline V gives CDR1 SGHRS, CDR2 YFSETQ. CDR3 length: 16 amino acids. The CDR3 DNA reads TGCGCCAGCAGCTATGGACAGGGTGTTAAATCAGATACGCAGTATTTT. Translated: CASSYGQGVKSDTQYF.

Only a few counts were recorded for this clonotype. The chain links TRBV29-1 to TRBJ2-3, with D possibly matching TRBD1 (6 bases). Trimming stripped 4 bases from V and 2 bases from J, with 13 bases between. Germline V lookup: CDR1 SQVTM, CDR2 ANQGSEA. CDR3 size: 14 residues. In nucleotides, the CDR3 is TGCAGCGTTGGACGAGGACAGCCCACAGATACGCAGTATTTT. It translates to CSVGRGQPTDTQYF.

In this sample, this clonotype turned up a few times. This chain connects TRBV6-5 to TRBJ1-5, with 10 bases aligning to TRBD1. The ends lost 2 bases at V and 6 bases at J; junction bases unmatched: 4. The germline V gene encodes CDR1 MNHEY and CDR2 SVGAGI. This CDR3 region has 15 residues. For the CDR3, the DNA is TGTGCCAGCAGTTACGGACAGGGGGGCGGTCAGCCCCAGCATTTT. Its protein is CASSYGQGGGQPQHF.

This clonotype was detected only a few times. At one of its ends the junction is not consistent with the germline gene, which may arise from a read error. This CDR3 reads CASSEWLPLVRVF. DNA of the CDR3: TGCGCCAGCAGTGAGTGGTTACCCTTGGTGAGGGTCTTC. This chain uses TRBV10-1 with TRBJ1-2; D unresolved. Germline V lookup: CDR1 WNHNN, CDR2 SYGVQD (reference sequence). This CDR3 is built from 13 residues.

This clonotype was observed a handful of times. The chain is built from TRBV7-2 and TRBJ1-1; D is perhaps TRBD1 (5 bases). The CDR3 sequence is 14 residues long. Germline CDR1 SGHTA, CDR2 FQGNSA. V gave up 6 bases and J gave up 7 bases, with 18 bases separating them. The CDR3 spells CASRPPGSTGEAFF. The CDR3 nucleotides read TGTGCCAGCAGGCCACCAGGGTCGACCGGTGAAGCTTTCTTT.